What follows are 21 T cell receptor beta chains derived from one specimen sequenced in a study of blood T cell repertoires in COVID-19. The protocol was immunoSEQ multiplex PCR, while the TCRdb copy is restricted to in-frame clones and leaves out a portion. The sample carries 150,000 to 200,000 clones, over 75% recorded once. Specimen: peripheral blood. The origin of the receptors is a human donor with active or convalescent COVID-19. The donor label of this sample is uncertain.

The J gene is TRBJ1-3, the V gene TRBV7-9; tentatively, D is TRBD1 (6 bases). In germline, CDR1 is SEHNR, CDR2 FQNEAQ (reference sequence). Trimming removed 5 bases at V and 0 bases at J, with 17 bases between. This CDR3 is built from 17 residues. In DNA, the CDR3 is TGTGCCAGCAGCGCCGACCGACAGGTATTCTCTGGAAACACCATATATTTT. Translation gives CASSADRQVFSGNTIYF.

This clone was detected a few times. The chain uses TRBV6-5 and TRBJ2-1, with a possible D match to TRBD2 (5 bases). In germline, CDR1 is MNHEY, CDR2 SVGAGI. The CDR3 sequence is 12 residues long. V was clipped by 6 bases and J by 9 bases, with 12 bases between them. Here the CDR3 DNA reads TGTGCCAGCAGGGTACCTGCGGGTGAGCAGTTCTTC. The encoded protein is CASRVPAGEQFF.

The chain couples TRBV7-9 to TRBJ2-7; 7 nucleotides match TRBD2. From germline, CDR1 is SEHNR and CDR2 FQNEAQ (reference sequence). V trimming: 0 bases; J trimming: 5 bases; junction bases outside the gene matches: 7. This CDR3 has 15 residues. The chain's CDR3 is CASSLAPRTSNEQYF. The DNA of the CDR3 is TGTGCCAGCAGCTTAGCGCCAAGGACTAGTAACGAGCAGTACTTC.

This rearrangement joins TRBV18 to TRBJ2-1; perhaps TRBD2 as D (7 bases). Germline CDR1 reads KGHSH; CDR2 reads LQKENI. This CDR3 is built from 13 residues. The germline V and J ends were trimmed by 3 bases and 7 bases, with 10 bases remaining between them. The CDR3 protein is CASSPGGTNEQFF. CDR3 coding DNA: TGTGCCAGCTCACCGGGGGGGACAAATGAGCAGTTCTTC. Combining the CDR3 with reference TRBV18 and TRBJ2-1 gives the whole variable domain NAGVMQNPRHLVRRRGQEARLRCSPMKGHSHVYWYRQLPEEGLKFMVYLQKENIIDESGMPKERFSAEFPKEGPSILRIQQVVRGDSAAYFCASSPGGTNEQFFGPGTRLTVL.

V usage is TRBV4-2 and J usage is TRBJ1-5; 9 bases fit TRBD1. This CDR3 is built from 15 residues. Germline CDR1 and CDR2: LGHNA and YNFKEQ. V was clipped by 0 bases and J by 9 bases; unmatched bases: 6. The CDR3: CASSQDMGQGWPQHF. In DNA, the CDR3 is TGTGCCAGCAGCCAAGATATGGGACAGGGCTGGCCCCAGCATTTT.

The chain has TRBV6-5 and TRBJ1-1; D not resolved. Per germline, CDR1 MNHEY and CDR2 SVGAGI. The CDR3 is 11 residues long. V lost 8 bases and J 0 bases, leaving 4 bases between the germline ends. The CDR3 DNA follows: TGTGCCAGCCGGTTGAACACTGAAGCTTTCTTT. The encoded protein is CASRLNTEAFF.

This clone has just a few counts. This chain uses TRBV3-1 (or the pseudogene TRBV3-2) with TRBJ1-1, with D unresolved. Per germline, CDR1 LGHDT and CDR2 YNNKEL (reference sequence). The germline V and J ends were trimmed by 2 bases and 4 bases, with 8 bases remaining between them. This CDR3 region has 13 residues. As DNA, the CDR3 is TGTGCCAGCAGCCAAATTGAGGGCACTGAAGCTTTCTTT. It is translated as CASSQIEGTEAFF.

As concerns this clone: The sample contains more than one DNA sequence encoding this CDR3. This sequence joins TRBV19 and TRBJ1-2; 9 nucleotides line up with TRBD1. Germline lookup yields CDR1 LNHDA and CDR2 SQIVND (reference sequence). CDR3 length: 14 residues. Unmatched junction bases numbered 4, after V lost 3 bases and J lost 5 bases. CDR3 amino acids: CASSIGTGTYGYTF. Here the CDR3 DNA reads TGTGCCAGTAGTATCGGGACAGGGACTTATGGCTACACCTTC.

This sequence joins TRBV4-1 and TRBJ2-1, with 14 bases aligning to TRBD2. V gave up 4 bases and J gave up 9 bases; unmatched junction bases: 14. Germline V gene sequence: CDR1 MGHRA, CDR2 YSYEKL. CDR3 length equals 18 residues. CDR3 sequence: CASSLGRTSGRFRGEQFF. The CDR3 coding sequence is TGCGCCAGCAGCCTCGGGAGGACTAGCGGGAGGTTTCGGGGTGAGCAGTTCTTC.

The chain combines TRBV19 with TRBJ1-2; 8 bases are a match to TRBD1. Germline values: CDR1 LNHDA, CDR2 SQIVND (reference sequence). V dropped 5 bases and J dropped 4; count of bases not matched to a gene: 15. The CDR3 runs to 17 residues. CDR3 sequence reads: CASSGSVGQDIFYGYTF. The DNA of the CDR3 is TGTGCCAGTAGTGGTAGCGTGGGACAGGACATCTTCTATGGCTACACCTTC.

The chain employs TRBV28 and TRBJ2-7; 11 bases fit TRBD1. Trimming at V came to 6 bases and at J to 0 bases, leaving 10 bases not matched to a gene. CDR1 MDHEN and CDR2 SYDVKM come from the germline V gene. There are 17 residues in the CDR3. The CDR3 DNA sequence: TGTGCCAGCAGGGGGACAGGGGGAACAATAAGCTCCTACGAGCAGTACTTC. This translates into CASRGTGGTISSYEQYF.

CDR3 region: CASSLARSQETQYF. CDR3 sequence (DNA): TGTGCCAGCAGCTTAGCCAGATCCCAAGAGACCCAGTACTTC. This chain uses TRBV7-6 with TRBJ2-5; no clear D gene. V lost 0 bases and J 1 base, leaving 6 bases between the germline ends. In germline, CDR1 is SGHVS, CDR2 FNYEAQ. The CDR3 contains 14 residues.

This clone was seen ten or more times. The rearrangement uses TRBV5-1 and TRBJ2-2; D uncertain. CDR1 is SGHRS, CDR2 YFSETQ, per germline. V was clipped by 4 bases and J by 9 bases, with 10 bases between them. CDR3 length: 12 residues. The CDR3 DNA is TGCGCCAGCAGCGCGGAACGAAGGGAGCTGTTTTTT. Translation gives CASSAERRELFF. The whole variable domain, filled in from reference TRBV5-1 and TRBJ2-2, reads KAGVTQTPRYLIKTRGQQVTLSCSPISGHRSVSWYQQTPGQGLQFLFEYFSETQRNKGNFPGRFSGRQFSNSRSEMNVSTLELGDSALYLCASSAERRELFFGEGSRLTVL.

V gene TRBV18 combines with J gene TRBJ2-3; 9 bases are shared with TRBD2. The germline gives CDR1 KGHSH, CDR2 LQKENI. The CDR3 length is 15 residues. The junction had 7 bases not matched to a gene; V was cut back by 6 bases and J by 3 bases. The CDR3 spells CASSPAGGRTDTQYF. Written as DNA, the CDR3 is TGTGCCAGCTCTCCAGCGGGGGGAAGGACAGATACGCAGTATTTT. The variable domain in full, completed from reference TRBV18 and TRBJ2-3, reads NAGVMQNPRHLVRRRGQEARLRCSPMKGHSHVYWYRQLPEEGLKFMVYLQKENIIDESGMPKERFSAEFPKEGPSILRIQQVVRGDSAAYFCASSPAGGRTDTQYFGPGTRLTVL.

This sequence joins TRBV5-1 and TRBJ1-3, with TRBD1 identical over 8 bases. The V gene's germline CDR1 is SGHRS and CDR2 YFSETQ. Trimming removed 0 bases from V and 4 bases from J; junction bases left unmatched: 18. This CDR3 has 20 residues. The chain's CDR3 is CASSLDYLSSGGRIGNTIYF. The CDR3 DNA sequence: TGCGCCAGCAGCTTGGATTACCTCTCATCAGGGGGCAGGATCGGAAACACCATATATTTT.

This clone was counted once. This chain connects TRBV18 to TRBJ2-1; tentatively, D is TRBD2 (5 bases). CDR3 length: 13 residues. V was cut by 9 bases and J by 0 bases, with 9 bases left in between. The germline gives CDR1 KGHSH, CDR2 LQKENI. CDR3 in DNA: TGTGCCAGTTTCCGGGACTCCTACAATGAGCAGTTCTTC. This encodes CASFRDSYNEQFF.

In DNA form, the CDR3 reads TGTGCCAGCAGCCCCCTTCCGGGGAGCAATCAGCCCCAGCATTTT. Encoded protein: CASSPLPGSNQPQHF. The V gene is TRBV3-1 (or the pseudogene TRBV3-2), the J gene TRBJ1-5; the D is unclear. This CDR3 has 15 residues. The germline gives CDR1 LGHDT, CDR2 YNNKEL (reference sequence). Trimming stripped 4 bases from V and 1 base from J, with 11 bases between.

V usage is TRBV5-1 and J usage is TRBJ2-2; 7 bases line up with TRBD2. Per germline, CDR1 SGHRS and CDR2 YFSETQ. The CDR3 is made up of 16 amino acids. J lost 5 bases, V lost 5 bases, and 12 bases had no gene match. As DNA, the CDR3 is TGCGCCAGCAGACTACGGGGGGTTAAAAAAACCGGGGAGCTGTTTTTT. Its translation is CASRLRGVKKTGELFF.

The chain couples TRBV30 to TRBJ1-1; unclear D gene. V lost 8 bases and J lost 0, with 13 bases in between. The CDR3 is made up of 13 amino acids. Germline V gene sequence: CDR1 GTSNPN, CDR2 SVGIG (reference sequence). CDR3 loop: CAREQLMNTEAFF. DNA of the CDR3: TGTGCCCGAGAGCAATTGATGAACACTGAAGCTTTCTTT. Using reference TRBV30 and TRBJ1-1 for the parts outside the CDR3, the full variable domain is SQTIHQWPATLVQPVGSPLSLECTVEGTSNPNLYWYRQAAGRGLQLLFYSVGIGQISSEVPQNLSASRPQDRQFILSSKKLLLSDSGFYLCAREQLMNTEAFFGQGTRLTVV.

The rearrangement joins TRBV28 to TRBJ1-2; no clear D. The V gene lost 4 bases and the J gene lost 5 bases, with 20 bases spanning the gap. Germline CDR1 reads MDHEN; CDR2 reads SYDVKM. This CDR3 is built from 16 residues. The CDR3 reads CASSSPSGGIGYGYTF. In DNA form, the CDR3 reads TGTGCCAGCAGTTCTCCCTCCGGAGGTATCGGGTATGGCTACACCTTC.

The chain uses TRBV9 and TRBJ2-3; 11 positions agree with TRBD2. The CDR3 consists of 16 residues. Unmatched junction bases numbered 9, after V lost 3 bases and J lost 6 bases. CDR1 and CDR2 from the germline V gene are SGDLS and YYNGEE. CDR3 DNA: TGTGCCAGCAGCGCGGGTAGCGGGGGGGCCGGGGATACGCAGTATTTT. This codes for CASSAGSGGAGDTQYF.